The rows below give T cell receptor beta chains drawn from one sample of a study of blood T cell repertoires in COVID-19. Measured with immunoSEQ multiplex PCR; TCRdb has only the in-frame clones, and not every one. The table records about 49,000 clones, about 90% of them present only once. Sequencing was done on a sample of peripheral blood. Receptor source: a man older than 75 with acute or convalescent COVID-19. CDR3s include the opening cysteine and the closing phenylalanine or tryptophan. The D gene is left open where the match is weak. Expanded clones get a size class; other rows say once, few or many, or leave the size out.

D,size,V,J,CDR3,DNA
TRBD2,-,TRBV5-4,TRBJ2-2,CASSLRLAWNTGELFF,TGTGCCAGCAGCCTCAGACTAGCGTGGAACACCGGGGAGCTGTTTTTT
-,-,TRBV5-1,TRBJ1-5,CASSLQGGQPQHF,TGCGCCAGCAGCTTACAGGGTGGTCAGCCCCAGCATTTT
TRBD2,once,TRBV15,TRBJ2-3,CATGAGGQTDTQYF,TGTGCCACCGGGGCGGGGGGGCAGACAGATACGCAGTATTTT
-,-,TRBV5-1,TRBJ2-5,CASSLDGNTETQYF,TGCGCCAGCAGCTTGGACGGGAATACGGAGACCCAGTACTTC
-,few,TRBV21-1,TRBJ1-5,CASSKPGTGAQPQHF,TGTGCCAGCAGCAAGCCCGGGACAGGGGCTCAGCCCCAGCATTTT
-,-,TRBV20-1,TRBJ1-3,CSASGGDGNTIYF,TGCAGTGCTAGTGGGGGGGATGGAAACACCATATATTTT
-,-,TRBV28,TRBJ1-2,CASSLGGVDNYGYTF,TGTGCCAGCAGTTTAGGGGGGGTAGACAACTATGGCTACACCTTC
-,-,TRBV5-6,TRBJ2-5,CASSLAAGRVQETQYF,TGTGCCAGCAGCTTGGCGGCGGGTAGGGTCCAAGAGACCCAGTACTTC
TRBD1,-,TRBV9,TRBJ1-1,CASSAGTGGYTEAFF,TGTGCCAGCAGCGCCGGGACAGGGGGCTACACTGAAGCTTTCTTT
-,-,TRBV12-3/TRBV12-4,TRBJ1-1,CASSPRPNTEAFF,TGTGCCAGCAGTCCCCGTCCGAACACTGAAGCTTTCTTT
-,-,TRBV21-1,TRBJ2-1,CASSQPGGLAGPNEQFF,TGTGCCAGCAGCCAACCGGGAGGGCTAGCGGGCCCCAATGAGCAGTTCTTC
-,-,TRBV5-5,TRBJ1-1,CASSLVRGENTEAFF,TGTGCCAGCAGCTTGGTAAGGGGCGAGAACACTGAAGCTTTCTTT
-,few,TRBV29-1,TRBJ2-7,CSIKFASYEQYF,TGCAGCATCAAATTTGCGAGCTACGAGCAGTACTTC
-,medium-sized,TRBV7-2,TRBJ1-4,CASSTDRTNEKLFF,TGTGCCAGCAGTACAGACAGGACCAATGAAAAACTGTTTTTT
-,-,TRBV6-5,TRBJ2-7,CASREEGPHEQYF,TGTGCCAGCAGGGAGGAGGGGCCCCACGAGCAGTACTTC
-,-,TRBV6-5,TRBJ1-2,CASSYGRARYGYTF,TGTGCCAGCAGTTACGGGCGGGCGCGGTATGGCTACACCTTC
-,-,TRBV2,TRBJ1-2,CASSRQGYYGYTF,TGTGCCAGCAGTCGTCAGGGGTACTATGGCTACACCTTC
TRBD2,few,TRBV29-1,TRBJ2-1,CSDRGRGYNEQFF,TGCAGTGATAGAGGGAGGGGATACAATGAGCAGTTCTTC
-,-,TRBV2,TRBJ1-4,CASSVLQGPAEKLFF,TGTGCCAGCAGCGTTTTACAGGGCCCGGCCGAAAAACTGTTTTTT
TRBD2,-,TRBV5-5,TRBJ2-7,CASTVGLAGDYEQYF,TGTGCCAGCACCGTGGGACTAGCGGGGGACTACGAGCAGTACTTC
TRBD2,-,TRBV6-1,TRBJ2-7,CASSDSGFHYEQYF,TGTGCCAGCAGTGATAGCGGGTTCCATTACGAGCAGTACTTC
TRBD2,-,TRBV7-9,TRBJ2-2,CASSPPGGPTGELFF,TGTGCCAGCAGCCCCCCGGGGGGGCCCACCGGGGAGCTGTTTTTT
-,-,TRBV7-8,TRBJ1-6,CASSPLGGGRLHSPLHF,TGTGCCAGCAGCCCCCTTGGGGGGGGGCGATTACATTCACCCCTCCACTTT
-,-,TRBV5-4,TRBJ2-5,CASSDPKGVGETQYF,TGTGCCAGCAGCGACCCAAAGGGGGTTGGGGAGACCCAGTACTTC